This TCR beta chain is from a study of blood T cell repertoires in COVID-19. Recovered participants had two consecutive negative NP/OP PCR tests, healthcare professional clearance, or symptom resolution. The data were produced by immunoSEQ multiplex PCR, yet TCRdb's version contains in-frame clones alone and is incomplete. This sample carries 350,000 to 550,000 clones, more than 80% of them seen once, and the ten largest clones take roughly 1.1%. Per the germline V gene, CDR1 is SGHAT and CDR2 is FQNNGV. The CDR3 is 13 amino acids. Between the trimmed V and J ends, which lost 5 bases and 8 bases, there was a span of 12 bases.

Sequences were obtained from PBMCs or T cells enriched from blood (not recorded which). The receptor was isolated from a man aged 30-40 years who had recovered from COVID-19. The gene calls are TRBV11-2 and TRBJ1-4; D possibly corresponds to TRBD1 (5 bases). This CDR3 is CASSRGAEEKLFF. For the CDR3, the DNA is TGTGCCAGCAGCCGCGGGGCAGAAGAAAAACTGTTTTTT.